The entry below describes one T cell receptor (beta chain). Study processing details: Amplification of reference gene primers provided the estimated nucleated cell counts. The repertoire was sequenced with immunoSEQ multiplex PCR; TCRdb's copy has only in-frame clones and lacks some. V and J calls and clone size follow that table, whereas D and trimming were derived from the DNA. The table shows some 530,000 clones, with 80% to 90% occurring only once. V was trimmed by 4 bases and J by 9 bases, leaving 19 bases between them. Germline V gives CDR1 SQVTM, CDR2 ANQGSEA. This CDR3 is built from 14 residues. The data were obtained in a study of blood T cell repertoires in COVID-19. Study information: Some COVID-19 samples were acute and others convalescent; all came from the United States, Italy and Spain. The analysed material was cDNA or gDNA that came from T cells, B-cell-depleted T cells, or PBMCs.

Sequencing used peripheral blood. The rearrangement uses TRBV29-1 and TRBJ1-5, with D possibly matching TRBD1 (5 bases). The sequence was collected from a human donor in a cohort sampled during active COVID-19. In nucleotides, the CDR3 is TGCAGCGTTGGGGACGGTGGGACTAAAGGGCCCCAGCATTTT. This translates into CSVGDGGTKGPQHF.